This TCR beta chain was observed in a study of T-cell memory formation after mild COVID-19 (dated by TCRdb to 2020 to 2022). The study in broad terms: TCR sequence clusters from the two donors were found to be largely donor specific. In a couple of donors, T-cell clones that expanded and contracted after mild COVID-19 were followed by sequencing TCRalpha and TCRbeta repertoires longitudinally. The cohort comprised two young, previously healthy adult volunteers, one female and one male. Beyond this particular receptor, the publication reports: Some responding clones were found in pre-infection memory, which suggests that pre-existing cross-reactive memory T cells took part in the SARS-CoV-2 response. SARS-CoV-2 specificity was not confirmed for the second-wave clones peaking on day 37. Only a couple of mild cases were covered by the study, and larger cohorts that include severe cases with pre-infection samples were considered necessary. Contracting CD4+ clones were located mainly in the CM and EM memory subsets, whereas CD8+ clones were found to be enriched in EMRA. From day 15 to 85, contracting clones showed balanced CD4/CD8 phenotypes, whereas a second wave of clones that expanded from day 15 to 37 leaned towards CD4+.

Sequencing relied on an Illumina NovaSeq 6000. cDNA libraries for TCRalpha and TCRbeta were prepared by 5'RACE using constant-segment primers, with sample barcodes and unique molecular identifiers added. RNA was extracted from every sample with Trizol reagent. Amplification of the libraries took two PCR steps, and the second step added a second sample barcode plus Illumina TruSeq adapters. Libraries were sequenced on an Illumina NovaSeq with 2 x 150 bp paired-end reads. In the paper's pipeline: Reads were demultiplexed and collapsed into UMI-guided consensus sequences with migec v1.2.7. Using mixcr v2.1.11, UMI consensuses were aligned to TRA and TRB V and J templates and then assembled into clonotypes. Expanded or contracted clonotypes were those called significant by both edgeR and NoisET, with noise models trained on biological replicates. For edgeR calls, the thresholds were a false discovery rate-adjusted p below 0.01 and a log2 fold-change of 1. PCA with hierarchical clustering of max-normalized trajectories of the 1000 most abundant clonotypes was used as exploratory dynamics analysis. Each responding clone was given a CD4 or CD8 phenotype based on the CD4+ and CD8+ repertoires, which had been sequenced separately. The public reads were reprocessed in TCRdb via fastp at Q25 and MiXCR, keeping in-frame beta chains. Each CDR3 protein gets just one entry, which takes the most common genes and DNA from the rows behind it. These V and J calls are TCRdb output, not the study's own analysis. This sample comprises hundreds of thousands of distinct CDR3 sequences, more than 15% of them detected only once. The ten largest clones capture 12% of the sample.

V is pared back by 7 bases and J by 1 base, with 9 bases lying between the germline termini. The cysteine opens and the phenylalanine closes a CDR3 of 13 amino acids. Of the read, only the CDR3 DNA is kept; its 39 bases are in frame from base 1. CDR1 MGHRA and CDR2 YSYEKL are derived from the germline V gene. PBMCs were isolated by Ficoll-Paque density gradient centrifugation. A few counts support this clonotype. The antigen it binds to is not known. Base qualities are missing; no much larger clone stands one base away. This TCR derives from an adult woman who had mild COVID-19 (a few samples of this study predate the infection). The sample titles of this study are shuffled in the database, so cell type and time point are left out; the donor was told from shared clones. The chain is assembled from TRBV4-1 and TRBJ2-3; TRBD2 is a weak D gene call, 6 bases matching. The sequenced material came from PBMCs or a T cell subset sorted from them (not recorded which). The CDR3 has the sequence CASNGGGTDTQYF. The bases are TGCGCCAGCAATGGCGGGGGCACAGATACGCAGTATTTT.